The source of this TCR beta chain is a study of cytomegalovirus exposure and HLA in healthy donors. Broader study findings: An observed cluster of highly shared sequence variants was recorded as a likely sequencing artifact. Researchers reported that a few CMV-associated chains were confirmed in vitro as CMV antigen-specific.

Comments on this clone: Its antigen is not known.

The PCR was carried out with 60 Vbeta primers and 13 Jbeta primers. Profiling relied on immunoSEQ multiplex PCR, and the TCRdb table lists in-frame clones only, not all of them. The data show 110,000 to 150,000 clones, with 65% to 80% seen just once and just over 8.5% held by the top ten. The donors were healthy bone marrow donors. V lost 6 bases to trimming and J lost 0 bases; unmatched junction nucleotides: 27. The CDR3 is 22 amino acids. Germline V CDR1 and CDR2: SNHLY, FYNNEI. This chain joins TRBV2 and TRBJ1-1; 8 bases match TRBD1. Specimen: PBMCs. This TCR was sampled from a woman aged 45-59 years in good health and CMV-seropositive. This CDR3 reads CASRGGGWTGFRSSTMNTEAFF. CDR3 nucleotide sequence: TGTGCCAGCAGAGGAGGGGGATGGACAGGGTTCCGCAGCTCGACCATGAACACTGAAGCTTTCTTT.